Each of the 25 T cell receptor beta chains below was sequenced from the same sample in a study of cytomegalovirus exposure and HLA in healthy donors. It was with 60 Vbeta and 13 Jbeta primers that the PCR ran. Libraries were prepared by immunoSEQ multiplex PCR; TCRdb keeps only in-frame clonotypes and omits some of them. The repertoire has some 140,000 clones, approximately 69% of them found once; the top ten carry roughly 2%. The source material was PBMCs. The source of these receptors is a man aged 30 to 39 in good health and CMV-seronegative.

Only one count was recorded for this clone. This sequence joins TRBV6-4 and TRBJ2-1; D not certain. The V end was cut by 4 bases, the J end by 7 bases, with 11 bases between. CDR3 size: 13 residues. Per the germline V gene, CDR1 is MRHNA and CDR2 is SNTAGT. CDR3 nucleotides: TGTGCCAGCAGTGTCTACCGAGGAAATGAGCAGTTCTTC. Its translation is CASSVYRGNEQFF.

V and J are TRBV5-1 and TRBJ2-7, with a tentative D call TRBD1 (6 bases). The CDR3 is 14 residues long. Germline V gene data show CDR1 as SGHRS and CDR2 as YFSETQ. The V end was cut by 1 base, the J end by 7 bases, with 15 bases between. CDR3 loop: CASSLFPGVEEQYF. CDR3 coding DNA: TGCGCCAGCAGCTTGTTCCCAGGGGTGGAGGAGCAGTACTTC.

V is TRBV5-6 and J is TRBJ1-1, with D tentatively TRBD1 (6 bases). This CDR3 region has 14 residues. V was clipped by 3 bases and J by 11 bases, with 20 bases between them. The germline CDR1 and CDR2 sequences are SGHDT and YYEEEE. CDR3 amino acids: CASSSEWGRQGAFF. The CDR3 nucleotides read TGTGCCAGCAGCTCTGAATGGGGAAGGCAGGGGGCTTTCTTT.

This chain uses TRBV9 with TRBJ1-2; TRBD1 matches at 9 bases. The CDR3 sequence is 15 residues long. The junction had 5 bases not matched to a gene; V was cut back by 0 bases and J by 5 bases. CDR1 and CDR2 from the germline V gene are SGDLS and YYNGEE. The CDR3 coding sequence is TGTGCCAGCAGCGTAGAACAGGGGGCGAGTTATGGCTACACCTTC. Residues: CASSVEQGASYGYTF.

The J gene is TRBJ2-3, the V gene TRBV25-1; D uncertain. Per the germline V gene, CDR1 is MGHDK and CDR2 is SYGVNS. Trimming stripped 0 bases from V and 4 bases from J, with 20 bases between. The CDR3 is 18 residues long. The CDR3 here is CASSEYIHGSQKADTQYF. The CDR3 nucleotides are TGTGCCAGCAGTGAATATATTCACGGGTCCCAGAAGGCAGATACGCAGTATTTT.

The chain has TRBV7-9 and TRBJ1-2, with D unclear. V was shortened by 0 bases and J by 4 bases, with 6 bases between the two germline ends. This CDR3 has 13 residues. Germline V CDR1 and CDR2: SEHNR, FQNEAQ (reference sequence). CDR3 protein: CASSLAGSYGYTF. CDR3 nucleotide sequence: TGTGCCAGCAGCTTAGCTGGTAGCTATGGCTACACCTTC.

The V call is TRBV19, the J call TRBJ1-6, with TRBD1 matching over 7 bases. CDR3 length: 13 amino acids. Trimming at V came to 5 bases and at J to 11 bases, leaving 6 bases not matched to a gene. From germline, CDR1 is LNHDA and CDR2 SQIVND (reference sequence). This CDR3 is CASSQTGVAPLHF. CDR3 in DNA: TGTGCCAGTAGTCAAACAGGGGTAGCACCCCTCCACTTT.

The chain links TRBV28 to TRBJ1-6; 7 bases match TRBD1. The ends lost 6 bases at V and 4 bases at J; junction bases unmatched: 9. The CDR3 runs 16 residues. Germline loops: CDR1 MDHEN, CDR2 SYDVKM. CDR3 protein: CASSPRQGHYNSPLHF. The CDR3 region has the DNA TGTGCCAGCAGCCCGAGACAGGGTCATTATAATTCACCCCTCCACTTT. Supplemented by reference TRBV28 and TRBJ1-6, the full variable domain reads DVKVTQSSRYLVKRTGEKVFLECVQDMDHENMFWYRQDPGLGLRLIYFSYDVKMKEKGDIPEGYSVSREKKERFSLILESASTNQTSMYLCASSPRQGHYNSPLHFGNGTRLTVT.

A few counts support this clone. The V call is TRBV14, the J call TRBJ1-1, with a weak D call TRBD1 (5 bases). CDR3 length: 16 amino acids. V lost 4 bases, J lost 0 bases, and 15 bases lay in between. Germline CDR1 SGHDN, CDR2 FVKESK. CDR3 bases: TGTGCCAGCAGCCGAGACCCCGGGACTTTGAACACTGAAGCTTTCTTT. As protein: CASSRDPGTLNTEAFF. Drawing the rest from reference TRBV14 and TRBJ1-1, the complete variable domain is EAGVTQFPSHSVIEKGQTVTLRCDPISGHDNLYWYRRVMGKEIKFLLHFVKESKQDESGMPNNRFLAERTGGTYSTLKVQPAELEDSGVYFCASSRDPGTLNTEAFFGQGTRLTVV.

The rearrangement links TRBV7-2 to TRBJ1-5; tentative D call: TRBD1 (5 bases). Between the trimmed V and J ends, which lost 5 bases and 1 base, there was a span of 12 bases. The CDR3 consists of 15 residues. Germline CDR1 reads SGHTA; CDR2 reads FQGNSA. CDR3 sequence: CASSKTVGSNQPQHF. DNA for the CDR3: TGTGCCAGCAGCAAGACAGTCGGGAGCAATCAGCCCCAGCATTTT.

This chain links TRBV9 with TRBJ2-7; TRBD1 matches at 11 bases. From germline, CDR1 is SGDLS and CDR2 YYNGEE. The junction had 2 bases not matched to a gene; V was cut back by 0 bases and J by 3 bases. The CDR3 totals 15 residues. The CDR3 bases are TGTGCCAGCAGCGTAGAGGGGACAGGGGGCTACGAGCAGTACTTC. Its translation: CASSVEGTGGYEQYF.

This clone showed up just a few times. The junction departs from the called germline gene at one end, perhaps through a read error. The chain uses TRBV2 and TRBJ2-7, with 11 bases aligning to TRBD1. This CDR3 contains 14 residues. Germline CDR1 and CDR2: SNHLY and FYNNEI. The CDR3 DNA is TGTGCCAGCAGCGAAGGACAGGGGGCATACGAGCAGTACTTC. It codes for CASSEGQGAYEQYF.

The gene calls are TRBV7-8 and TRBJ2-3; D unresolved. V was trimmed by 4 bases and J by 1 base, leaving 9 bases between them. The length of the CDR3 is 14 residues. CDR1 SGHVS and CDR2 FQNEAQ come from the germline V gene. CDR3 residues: CASSSLSGTDTQYF. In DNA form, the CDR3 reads TGTGCCAGCAGCTCCCTAAGTGGCACAGATACGCAGTATTTT. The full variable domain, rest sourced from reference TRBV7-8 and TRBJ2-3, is GAGVSQSPRYKVAKRGQDVALRCDPISGHVSLFWYQQALGQGPEFLTYFQNEAQLDKSGLPSDRFFAERPEGSVSTLKIQRTQQEDSAVYLCASSSLSGTDTQYFGPGTRLTVL.

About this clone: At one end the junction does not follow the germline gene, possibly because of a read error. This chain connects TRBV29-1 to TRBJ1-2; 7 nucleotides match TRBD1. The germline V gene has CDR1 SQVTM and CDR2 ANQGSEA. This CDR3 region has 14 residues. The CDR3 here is CSVGPETGDKGYPF. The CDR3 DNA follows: TGCAGCGTTGGACCGGAAACAGGGGATAAGGGCTACCCCTTC.

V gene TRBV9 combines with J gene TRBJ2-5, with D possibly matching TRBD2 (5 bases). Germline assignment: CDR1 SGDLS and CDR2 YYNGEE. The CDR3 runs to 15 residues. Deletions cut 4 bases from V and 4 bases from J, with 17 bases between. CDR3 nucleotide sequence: TGTGCCAGCAGCTCAGAGGGTTCGAGAGGAGAGACCCAGTACTTC. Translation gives CASSSEGSRGETQYF.

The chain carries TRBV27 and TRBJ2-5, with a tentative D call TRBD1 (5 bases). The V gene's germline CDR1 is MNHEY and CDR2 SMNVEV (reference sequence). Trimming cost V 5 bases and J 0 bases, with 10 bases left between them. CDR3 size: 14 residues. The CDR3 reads CASSLTAYQETQYF. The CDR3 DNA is TGTGCCAGCAGTCTGACAGCGTACCAAGAGACCCAGTACTTC.

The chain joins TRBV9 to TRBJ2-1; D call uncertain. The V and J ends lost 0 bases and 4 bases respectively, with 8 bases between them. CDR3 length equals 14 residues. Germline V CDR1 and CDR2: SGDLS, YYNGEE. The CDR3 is CASSVADSYNEQFF. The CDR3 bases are TGTGCCAGCAGCGTAGCAGACTCATACAATGAGCAGTTCTTC.

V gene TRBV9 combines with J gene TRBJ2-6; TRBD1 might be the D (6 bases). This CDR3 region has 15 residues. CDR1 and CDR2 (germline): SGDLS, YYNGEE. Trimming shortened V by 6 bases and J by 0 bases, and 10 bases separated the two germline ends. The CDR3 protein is CASTYRDSGANVLTF. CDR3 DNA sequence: TGTGCCAGCACCTACAGGGACTCTGGGGCCAACGTCCTGACTTTC.

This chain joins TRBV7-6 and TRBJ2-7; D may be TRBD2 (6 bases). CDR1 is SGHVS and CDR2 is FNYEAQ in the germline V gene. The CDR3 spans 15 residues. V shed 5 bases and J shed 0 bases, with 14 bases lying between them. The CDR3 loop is CASSPLRGSSYEQYF. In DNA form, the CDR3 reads TGTGCCAGCAGCCCTCTTCGGGGGAGCTCCTACGAGCAGTACTTC.

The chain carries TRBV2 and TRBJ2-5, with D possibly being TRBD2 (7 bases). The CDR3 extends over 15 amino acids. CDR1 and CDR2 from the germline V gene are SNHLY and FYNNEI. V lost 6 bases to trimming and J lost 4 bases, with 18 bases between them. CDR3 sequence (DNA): TGTGCCAGCAGGGGGGGGAGGGGGATCCGAGAGACCCAGTACTTC. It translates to CASRGGRGIRETQYF.

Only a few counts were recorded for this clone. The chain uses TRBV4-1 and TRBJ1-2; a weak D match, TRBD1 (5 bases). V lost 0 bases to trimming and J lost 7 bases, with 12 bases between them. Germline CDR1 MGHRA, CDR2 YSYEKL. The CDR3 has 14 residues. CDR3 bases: TGCGCCAGCAGCCAAGATCCCCAGGGTGGTGGCTACACCTTC. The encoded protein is CASSQDPQGGGYTF.

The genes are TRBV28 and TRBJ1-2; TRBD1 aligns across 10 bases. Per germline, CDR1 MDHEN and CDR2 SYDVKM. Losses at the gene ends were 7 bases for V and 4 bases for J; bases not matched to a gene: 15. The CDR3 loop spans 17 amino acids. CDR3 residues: CASTKGDDRGLRYGYTF. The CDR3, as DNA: TGTGCCAGCACCAAGGGGGACGACAGGGGGCTTCGCTATGGCTACACCTTC.

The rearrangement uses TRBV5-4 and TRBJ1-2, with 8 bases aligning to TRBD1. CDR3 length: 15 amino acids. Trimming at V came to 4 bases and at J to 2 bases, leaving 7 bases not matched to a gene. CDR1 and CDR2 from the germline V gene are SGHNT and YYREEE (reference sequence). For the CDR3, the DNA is TGTGCCAGCAGCCTACGGGACAGGCCCAACTATGGCTACACCTTC. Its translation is CASSLRDRPNYGYTF.

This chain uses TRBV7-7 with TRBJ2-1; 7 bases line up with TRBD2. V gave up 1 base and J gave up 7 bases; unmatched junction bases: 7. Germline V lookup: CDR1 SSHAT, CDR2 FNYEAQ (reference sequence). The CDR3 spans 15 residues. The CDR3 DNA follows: TGTGCCAGCAGCTTAGGCGGGGGAGAGGGAAATGAGCAGTTCTTC. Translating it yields CASSLGGGEGNEQFF.

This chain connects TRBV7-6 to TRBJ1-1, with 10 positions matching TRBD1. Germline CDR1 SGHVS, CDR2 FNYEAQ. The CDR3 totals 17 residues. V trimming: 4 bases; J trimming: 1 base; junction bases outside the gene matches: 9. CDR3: CASSSSPGTGANTEAFF. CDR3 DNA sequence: TGTGCCAGCAGCTCCAGTCCCGGGACAGGGGCGAACACTGAAGCTTTCTTT.